The T cell receptor (beta chain) under discussion was sequenced for a study of CD8+ T cells in alopecia areata. At the level of the study: Treated patients received oral tofacitinib, 5 to 10 mg twice daily. The authors scored treated patients' severity by affected scalp percentage. General study findings and limits: It was less clear whether patients shared TCRs than it was in mice, possibly because of HLA.

Extracted RNA was reverse transcribed, and the resulting cDNA served as sequencing template. Data came from immunoSEQ multiplex PCR; TCRdb stores just in-frame clones and leaves some out. Found here are around 100,000 clones, around 50% of them singletons; the top ten hold 10% to 15%. As regards this clone: No antigen is known for it.

Treatment defined: oral pan-JAK inhibitor, 5-10 mg twice daily. Peripheral blood and lesional scalp punch biopsies were taken from alopecia areata patients. Trimming stripped 5 bases from V and 1 base from J, with 14 bases between. This CDR3 has 15 residues. Germline lookup yields CDR1 MNHEY and CDR2 SVGAGI. The receptor comes from a human donor with alopecia areata. The chain couples TRBV6-5 to TRBJ2-5; perhaps TRBD1 as D (6 bases). Sequenced material: CD8+ T cells sorted from blood, taken at week 24, from a patient treated with tofacitinib. The CDR3 loop reads CASSPLTGFQETQYF. CDR3 DNA: TGTGCCAGCAGTCCCCTGACAGGATTCCAAGAGACCCAGTACTTC.